A single TCR beta chain is shown here with its context. Seattle's enrolled individuals joined amid active infection and were then monitored longitudinally. V lost 5 bases, J lost 5 bases, and 13 bases lay in between. Germline values: CDR1 MNHEY, CDR2 SMNVEV (reference sequence). The CDR3 extends over 13 amino acids. The data originate from a study of blood T cell repertoires in COVID-19. Study-wide context: Sources were T cells, B-cell-depleted T cells, or PBMCs; the material itself was cDNA or gDNA.

TCRdb keeps only in-frame clones here, not all; method: immunoSEQ multiplex PCR. The sample includes some 300,000 clones, 70% to 90% of them seen just once. The receptor was derived from a woman in her 70s with COVID-19, enrolled during active disease. V and J are TRBV27 and TRBJ2-7; TRBD2 is a possible D gene (6 bases). The specimen sequenced was peripheral blood. The CDR3 loop reads CASSGGFGDEQYF. The CDR3 nucleotides read TGTGCCAGCAGTGGGGGGTTTGGAGACGAGCAGTACTTC.